The 32 T cell receptor beta chains below were found in one sample sequenced in a study of blood T cells in healthy people across ages. Next came a second PCR, run for about 7 to 12 cycles, which used a sample-barcoded 5' primer along with a J-beta primer mix. A single record per CDR3 protein comes from TCRdb applying MiXCR to the 5' RACE reads. The sample holds about 590,000 distinct CDR3 sequences, about 30% seen once. Sequenced: blood. The receptor set was obtained from an elderly woman in good health.

This chain joins TRBV6-6 and TRBJ1-5; D unresolved. Germline assignment: CDR1 MNHNY and CDR2 SVGAGI (reference sequence). CDR3 size: 14 residues. V was shortened by 6 bases and J by 2 bases, with 11 bases between the two germline ends. The CDR3 is CASRSQDGNQPQHF. CDR3 nucleotides: TGTGCCAGCAGGTCCCAGGACGGCAATCAGCCCCAGCATTTT.

The J gene is TRBJ2-1, the V gene TRBV20-1, with 7 nucleotides matching TRBD2. The V gene end was trimmed by 3 bases and the J gene end by 12 bases; junction bases not matched to a gene: 11. This CDR3 has 13 amino acids. CDR1 is DFQATT, CDR2 SNEGSKA, per germline (reference sequence). The CDR3 region has the DNA TGCAGTGCTAGCCCCGGGACTATCTACGGGCAGTTCTTC. Its translation: CSASPGTIYGQFF.

The count of this clonotype is one. The rearrangement links TRBV7-2 to TRBJ2-5; D gene ambiguous. Matching the DNA end better, TRBJ2-7 makes the J call doubtful. Germline CDR1 reads SGHTA; CDR2 reads FQGNSA. The CDR3 has 16 residues. The CDR3 is CASSWRLGPPTYEQYF. CDR3 DNA: TGTGCCAGCAGCTGGCGGTTGGGCCCTCCCACCTACGAGCAGTACTTC.

This clonotype has more than one count but fewer than ten. This may be a read error: a much more frequent sequence differs by one nucleotide. The chain links TRBV5-1 to TRBJ2-5, with D perhaps being TRBD1 or TRBD2 (6 bases each). The J call may be wrong; the DNA end is better matched by TRBJ2-1. CDR1 is SGHRS and CDR2 is YFSETQ in the germline V gene. CDR3 length: 17 residues. The DNA for the CDR3 is TGCGCCAGCAGCTTGGGGGCACAGGGAGGTATAGAAGAGACCCAGTTCTTC. Protein sequence: CASSLGAQGGIEETQFF.

Notes on this clonotype: A read error is possible here, since a much larger clone lies one base away. The rearrangement links TRBV25-1 to TRBJ2-3; D perhaps matches TRBD1 (6 bases). With 1 base removed from V and 0 bases from J, the gap between germline ends came to 11 bases. Per germline, CDR1 MGHDK and CDR2 SYGVNS. The CDR3 spans 16 residues. The CDR3, as DNA: TGTGCCAGCAGTGAATCAGGGACATTTAGCACAGATACGCAGTATTTT. Its protein product is CASSESGTFSTDTQYF.

This chain uses TRBV7-2 with TRBJ2-3; no firm D call. The CDR3 has 17 residues. V was pared by 3 bases and J by 0 bases, with 16 bases between. CDR1 is SGHTA, CDR2 FQGNSA, per germline. In DNA, the CDR3 is TGTGCCAGCAGCTTGGTCATCGGATTTCCCAGCACAGATACGCAGTATTTT. It is translated as CASSLVIGFPSTDTQYF.

This clonotype was found once. The chain recombines TRBV5-1 with TRBJ2-3; TRBD2 might be the D (6 bases). Trimming removed 0 bases at V and 4 bases at J, with 9 bases between. The CDR3 covers 14 residues. The V gene's germline CDR1 is SGHRS and CDR2 YFSETQ. The CDR3 DNA sequence: TGCGCCAGCAGCTTGGCGGGAGCCCCAGATACGCAGTATTTT. Translating it yields CASSLAGAPDTQYF.

This clonotype has ten or more counts. The chain employs TRBV20-1 and TRBJ2-5; D unclear. The germline gives CDR1 DFQATT, CDR2 SNEGSKA (reference sequence). The CDR3 contains 13 residues. Trimming cost V 3 bases and J 2 bases, with 10 bases left between them. The CDR3 coding sequence is TGCAGTGCTAGTCGTCCGGAGCAAGAGACCCAGTACTTC. Protein: CSASRPEQETQYF.

About this clonotype itself: A single base separates this from a much larger clone, so it may be a read error. The chain recombines TRBV2 with TRBJ2-7; D is unclear. The V gene's germline CDR1 is SNHLY and CDR2 FYNNEI. The CDR3 covers 16 residues. The ends were cut back, 5 bases at V and 7 bases at J, with 24 bases in the middle. DNA for the CDR3: TGTGCCAGCAGTAGGAGCCCCTATCGGATTGTTAATGAGCAGTACTTC. The encoded protein is CASSRSPYRIVNEQYF.

Turning to this clonotype: Since a much larger clone is just one base distant, this may be a read error. The chain combines TRBV11-1 with TRBJ2-1; 7 nucleotides agree with TRBD1. Per germline, CDR1 SGHAT and CDR2 FQDESV (reference sequence). The V gene end was trimmed by 4 bases and the J gene end by 8 bases; junction bases not matched to a gene: 11. This CDR3 spans 15 amino acids. Here the CDR3 reads CASSSSGTERYEQFF. The CDR3 bases are TGTGCCAGCAGCTCATCCGGGACAGAGAGATATGAGCAGTTCTTC.

Notes on this clonotype: The CDR3 end shows no conserved phenylalanine or tryptophan, and so a read error is likely. This sequence joins TRBV4-2 and TRBJ1-1, with D uncertain. Trimming cost V 0 bases and J 1 base, with 12 bases left between them. The CDR3 is 16 residues long. The germline V gene has CDR1 LGHNA and CDR2 YNFKEQ. CDR3 residues: CASSQEVAHRNTEAFC. In DNA form, the CDR3 reads TGTGCCAGCAGCCAAGAGGTTGCACATAGGAACACTGAAGCTTTCTGT.

The chain combines TRBV3-1 with TRBJ1-4; D is unresolved. Trimming removed 1 base at V and 7 bases at J, with 7 bases between. CDR3 length: 13 residues. Germline-derived CDR1 and CDR2 are LGHDT and YNNKEL (reference sequence). Written as DNA, the CDR3 is TGTGCCAGCAGCCAAGGAGGCCGTGAAAAACTGTTTTTT. It is translated as CASSQGGREKLFF.

The V gene is TRBV9, the J gene TRBJ2-5; TRBD2 matches 11 bases. Germline V gene lookup returns CDR1 SGDLS and CDR2 YYNGEE. The trim removed 0 bases at V and 11 bases at J, leaving 15 bases unmatched. The CDR3 contains 17 residues. CDR3 in amino acids: CASSVGLAGGRYNEQYF. The CDR3, as DNA: TGTGCCAGCAGCGTAGGGCTAGCGGGGGGCCGGTACAATGAGCAGTACTTC. Full variable domain (rest looked up from reference TRBV9 and TRBJ2-5): DSGVTQTPKHLITATGQRVTLRCSPRSGDLSVYWYQQSLDQGLQFLIQYYNGEERAKGNILERFSAQQFPDLHSELNLSSLELGDSALYFCASSVGLAGGRYNEQYFGPGTRLLVL.

The CDR3 DNA follows: TGTGCCACCAGTGATTTAAGGGGGTCGGAGGATGAGCAGTTCTTC. Translated: CATSDLRGSEDEQFF. This chain connects TRBV24-1 to TRBJ2-1; a possible D gene is TRBD1 (6 bases). The CDR3 is made up of 15 amino acids. V was pared by 1 base and J by 8 bases, with 14 bases between. The V gene's germline CDR1 is KGHDR and CDR2 SFDVKD.

This clonotype showed up many times. CDR3 nucleotides: TGTGCCAGCAGTTCTCAGACAGGAGGCACAGATACGCAGTATTTT. Translating it yields CASSSQTGGTDTQYF. This chain joins TRBV7-2 and TRBJ2-3; TRBD1 might be the D (6 bases). CDR1 and CDR2 (germline): SGHTA, FQGNSA. This CDR3 is built from 15 residues. V was trimmed by 6 bases and J by 1 base, leaving 14 bases between them. The full variable domain, with the rest looked up from reference TRBV7-2 and TRBJ2-3, is GAGVSQSPSNKVTEKGKDVELRCDPISGHTALYWYRQSLGQGLEFLIYFQGNSAPDKSGLPSDRFSAERTGGSVSTLTIQRTQQEDSAVYLCASSSQTGGTDTQYFGPGTRLTVL.

V gene TRBV29-1 combines with J gene TRBJ2-5; D perhaps matches TRBD2 (5 bases). Germline CDR1 reads SQVTM; CDR2 reads ANQGSEA. The CDR3 is 13 amino acids. With 4 bases removed from V and 2 bases from J, the gap between germline ends came to 11 bases. The CDR3 is CSVGRLSQETQYF. CDR3 DNA: TGCAGCGTTGGGCGACTATCGCAAGAGACCCAGTACTTC.

The V and J genes are TRBV21-1 and TRBJ2-3. TRBV21-1 constitutes a pseudogene. The CDR3 runs to 14 residues. CDR3 amino acids: CAGRRSFGTDTQYF. As DNA, the CDR3 is TGTGCCGGCAGACGGAGCTTTGGCACAGATACGCAGTATTTT.

The chain has TRBV20-1 and TRBJ2-1; D is unclear. The germline V gene has CDR1 DFQATT and CDR2 SNEGSKA (reference sequence). CDR3 size: 13 residues. Trimming pared 7 bases from V and 0 bases from J, leaving 10 bases between. The CDR3 region is CSVTTSSYNEQFF. The DNA for the CDR3 is TGCAGTGTTACTACGAGCTCCTACAATGAGCAGTTCTTC.

This clonotype was counted at least ten times. J is TRBJ2-3 and V is TRBV28, with a weak D call TRBD1 (6 bases). Between the trimmed V and J ends, which lost 8 bases and 1 base, there was a span of 10 bases. Germline V gene lookup returns CDR1 MDHEN and CDR2 SYDVKM. This CDR3 has 13 amino acids. CDR3 nucleotide sequence: TGTGCCAGCCGGGACATAGGCACAGATACGCAGTATTTT. Translated, it gives CASRDIGTDTQYF.

This clonotype has a count of ten or more. The chain recombines TRBV29-1 with TRBJ2-7; perhaps TRBD1 as D (6 bases). With 5 bases removed from V and 5 bases from J, the gap between germline ends came to 10 bases. The CDR3 has 11 residues. Germline loops: CDR1 SQVTM, CDR2 ANQGSEA. The CDR3 protein is CSVLTGHEQYF. For the CDR3, the DNA is TGCAGCGTTTTAACAGGGCACGAGCAGTACTTC.

This clonotype showed up just a few times. The chain has TRBV4-2 and TRBJ2-3; 16 nucleotides agree with TRBD2. The germline V gene encodes CDR1 LGHNA and CDR2 YNFKEQ. Unmatched junction bases numbered 1, after V lost 0 bases and J lost 4 bases. This CDR3 has 17 amino acids. Here the CDR3 reads CASSQEGTSGGADTQYF. The CDR3 bases are TGTGCCAGCAGCCAAGAGGGGACTAGCGGGGGGGCAGATACGCAGTATTTT.

The sample holds many counts of this clonotype. The V call is TRBV29-1, the J call TRBJ2-3; weak D call: TRBD2 (5 bases). The CDR3 is 11 amino acids. Trimming shortened V by 3 bases and J by 8 bases, and 9 bases separated the two germline ends. CDR1 is SQVTM, CDR2 ANQGSEA, per germline. DNA for the CDR3: TGCAGCGTTGATAGAGGGCTTACGCAGTATTTT. It encodes CSVDRGLTQYF.

The V gene is TRBV28, the J gene TRBJ1-2; 8 bases map to TRBD1. CDR3 length: 13 residues. Germline CDR1 and CDR2: MDHEN and SYDVKM. Trimming removed 9 bases from V and 6 bases from J; junction bases left unmatched: 9. The CDR3 DNA reads TGTGCCAGTGGCGCAGGGGGCAACGATGGCTACACCTTC. Amino acid sequence: CASGAGGNDGYTF.

Only a few counts were recorded for this clonotype. The V gene is TRBV6-1, the J gene TRBJ2-7, with 7 positions matching TRBD2. CDR1 is MNHNS, CDR2 SASEGT, per germline. V was pared by 3 bases and J by 6 bases, with 8 bases of the junction left unmatched. The length of the CDR3 is 14 residues. CDR3 sequence (DNA): TGTGCCAGCAGTGACGGGTCGGGAGGTCCCGAGCAGTACTTC. Translation gives CASSDGSGGPEQYF.

In its sample, this clonotype was seen a few times. A junction end diverges from the germline sequence, so it may reflect a read error. V and J are TRBV15 and TRBJ1-1; TRBD1 matches 7 bases. Germline V gene lookup returns CDR1 LNHNV and CDR2 YYDKDF (reference sequence). The CDR3 length is 15 residues. CDR3 bases: TGTACCACCAGCACTCGACAGGGAGCTTACACTGAAGCTTTCTTT. Protein sequence: CTTSTRQGAYTEAFF.

In its sample, this clonotype was seen a few times. A much larger clone differs by one base, so this may be a read error. The chain links TRBV7-9 to TRBJ2-1; 10 bases line up with TRBD1. Trimming took 1 base from V and 7 from J; bases not matched to a gene: 4. Germline-derived CDR1 and CDR2 are SEHNR and FQNEAQ (reference sequence). This CDR3 contains 15 residues. The CDR3 loop reads CASSLGQGANNEQFF. The CDR3 DNA reads TGTGCCAGCAGCTTAGGACAGGGGGCGAATAATGAGCAGTTCTTC.

This clonotype has more than one count but fewer than ten. The chain links TRBV20-1 to TRBJ1-1; tentative D call: TRBD1 (6 bases). From germline, CDR1 is DFQATT and CDR2 SNEGSKA (reference sequence). This CDR3 comprises 15 residues. With 1 base removed from V and 1 base from J, the gap between germline ends came to 13 bases. This chain's CDR3 is CSARGMGGGNTEAFF. The CDR3 region has the DNA TGCAGTGCTAGAGGAATGGGGGGCGGGAACACTGAAGCTTTCTTT.

Comment on this clonotype: This may be a read error, as it is one base from a much larger clone. The rearrangement joins TRBV24-1 to TRBJ2-3; D gene unclear. CDR1 and CDR2 (germline): KGHDR, SFDVKD. V was trimmed by 4 bases and J by 0 bases, leaving 10 bases between them. The CDR3 covers 15 residues. CDR3 in DNA: TGTGCCACCAGTGAACCGGGCCTTAGCACAGATACGCAGTATTTT. This sequence encodes CATSEPGLSTDTQYF.

Ten or more counts support this clonotype. This chain uses TRBV20-1 with TRBJ2-7; possibly TRBD1 for D (5 bases). Germline V gene lookup returns CDR1 DFQATT and CDR2 SNEGSKA (reference sequence). V was cut by 0 bases and J by 5 bases, with 11 bases left in between. The CDR3 extends over 13 amino acids. The CDR3 bases are TGCAGTGCTAGAGAAAGGGGAACGAACGAGCAGTACTTC. Its translation: CSARERGTNEQYF.

At least ten counts were recorded for this clonotype. This rearrangement joins TRBV27 to TRBJ1-2; D is possibly TRBD1 (6 bases). Trimming pared 3 bases from V and 5 bases from J, leaving 10 bases between. From germline, CDR1 is MNHEY and CDR2 SMNVEV (reference sequence). The CDR3 has 13 amino acids. The CDR3 nucleotides are TGTGCCAGCAGTTTGGCAGGGGCATATGGCTACACCTTC. Its translation is CASSLAGAYGYTF.

This clonotype was observed a few times. A much larger clone differs by one base, so this may be a read error. The V gene is TRBV7-2, the J gene TRBJ2-7; 9 bases are shared with TRBD2. The CDR3 contains 15 residues. In germline, CDR1 is SGHTA, CDR2 FQGNSA. The J segment lost 3 bases and the V segment lost 4 bases, leaving 7 bases of the junction unmatched. CDR3 nucleotides: TGTGCCAGCAGCTCGCTGCGGGGGGGCGGCTACGAGCAGTACTTC. Translation gives CASSSLRGGGYEQYF.

The count of this clonotype is one. The genes are TRBV5-1 and TRBJ2-5; a weak D match, TRBD2 (6 bases). Trimming took 5 bases from V and 5 from J, leaving 10 bases between them. The CDR3 has 12 residues. Germline values: CDR1 SGHRS, CDR2 YFSETQ. CDR3 sequence (DNA): TGCGCCAGCAGTCGGGACTCTGAGACCCAGTACTTC. Its translation is CASSRDSETQYF.